This TCR beta chain was sequenced for a study of neoadjuvant anti-PD-1 for oral cavity cancer (dated by TCRdb to the early 2020s). Looking at the study overall: Three to four biweekly doses of nivolumab at 3 mg/kg were mostly administered to patients before curative-intent surgical resection. A fourth nivolumab dose was given around day 43 to patients without progression, and definitive surgical resection was performed in those patients on days 50-56. Patients with complete response, partial response or stable disease by RECIST 1.1 were defined as responders, whereas patients with progression were defined as non-responders. An approximately 34% response rate was observed in the parent correlative cohort, in which 12 patients were included. The paper as a whole reports these results and caveats: Larger post-treatment sizes of preexisting intratumoral clones correlated with greater tumor shrinkage, suggesting expansion of preexisting clones contributed to response. Higher pretreatment blood Treg/Th17 ratios correlated with both higher pretreatment blood TCRbeta clonality and lower post-treatment tumor TCRbeta clonality. TCR analyses included only a few patients per response group, and the authors called for larger cohorts for validation.

CDR1 and CDR2, per the germline V gene, are MGHRA and YSYEKL. Trimming costs V 0 bases and J 1 base, and their ends lie 12 bases apart. The CDR3 starts with the cysteine, ends with the phenylalanine, and has 16 residues. The DNA shown is the 48-base CDR3, in frame from base 1. Remarks on this clone: Its antigen target is currently unknown. No base quality values were provided; no much bigger clone lies one nucleotide off.

Tumor libraries used mostly about 4.8 ug of input genomic DNA for survey sequencing, with two replicates per sample. The immunoSEQ hsTCRbeta kit was used to prepare TCRbeta libraries according to the manufacturer's instructions. An Illumina NovaSeq 6000 S4 flow cell was used to sequence the final libraries, which had first been combined to 3 nM. The paper's processing steps were these. Raw data preprocessing and quality control were performed with the immunoSEQ Analyzer. The analysis was restricted to productive rearrangements, with each unique CDR3 amino acid sequence defining a clonotype. Repertoire clonality was estimated as the Gini-Simpson index, which was computed with the R package tcR. Student's t test was used to compare Gini indices, while Pearson correlation assessed associations with tumor size change. Here the immuneACCESS table is served through TCRdb, limited to in-frame sequences with V and J called. Missing clones are a known gap in these copies; in checked studies unresolved V genes cover under half, and the rest lacks a known reason. V and J calls and clone size are given by that table; D and trimming were obtained from the DNA. Within this sample are 4,500 to 6,000 clones, with about 62% of them counted one time only. The ten largest clones capture about 6.8% of the sample.

This specimen's time point label, per the study, means: before neoadjuvant nivolumab. None of the patients had received prior systemic or radiation treatment, and all were newly diagnosed with stage II-IVA oral cavity squamous cell carcinoma. The cohort was made up of patients with locally advanced, HPV-negative oral cavity squamous cell carcinoma. Samples were obtained from a longitudinal correlative study of a single-arm phase II trial of neoadjuvant nivolumab in oral cavity squamous cell carcinoma. Subject-matched pre- and post-treatment PBMCs and tumors from three responders and three non-responders underwent genomic DNA-based TCRbeta sequencing. Genomic DNA was isolated from tumor tissue using the Maxwell RSC DNA from Tissue kit.

This TCR was sampled from a person aged 35-79 years with oral cavity squamous cell carcinoma. The chain is encoded by TRBV4-1 joined to TRBJ1-1; the D region possibly corresponds to TRBD1 (6 bases align). Specimen: tumor tissue, collected before nivolumab (anti-PD-1) treatment. The CDR3 loop reads CASSQDQGRGNTEAFF. The bases read TGCGCCAGCAGCCAAGATCAGGGCAGGGGGAACACTGAAGCTTTCTTT.